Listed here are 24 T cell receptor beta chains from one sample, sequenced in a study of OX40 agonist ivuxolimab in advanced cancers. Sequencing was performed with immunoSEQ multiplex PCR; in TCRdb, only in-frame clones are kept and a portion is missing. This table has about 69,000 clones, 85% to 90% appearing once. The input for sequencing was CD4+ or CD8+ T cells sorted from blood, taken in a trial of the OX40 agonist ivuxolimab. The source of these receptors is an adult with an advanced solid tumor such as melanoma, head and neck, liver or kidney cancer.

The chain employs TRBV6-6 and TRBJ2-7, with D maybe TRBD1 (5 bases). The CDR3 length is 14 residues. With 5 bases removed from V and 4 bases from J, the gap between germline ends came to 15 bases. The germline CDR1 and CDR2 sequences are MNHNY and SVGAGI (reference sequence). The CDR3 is CASSKSETVYEQYF. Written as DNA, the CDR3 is TGTGCCAGCAGTAAAAGCGAGACAGTTTACGAGCAGTACTTC.

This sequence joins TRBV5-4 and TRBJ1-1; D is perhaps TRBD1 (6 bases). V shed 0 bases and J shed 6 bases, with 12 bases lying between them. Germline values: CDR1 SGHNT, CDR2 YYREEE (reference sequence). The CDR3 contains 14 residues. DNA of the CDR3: TGTGCCAGCAGCTTGGCTCAGGGGAGGGCTGAAGCTTTCTTT. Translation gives CASSLAQGRAEAFF.

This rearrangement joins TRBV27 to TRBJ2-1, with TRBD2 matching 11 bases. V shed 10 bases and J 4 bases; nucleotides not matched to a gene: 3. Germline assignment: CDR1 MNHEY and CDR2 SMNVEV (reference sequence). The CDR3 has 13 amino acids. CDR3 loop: CATGLAGYNEQFF. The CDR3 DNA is TGTGCCACCGGACTAGCGGGTTACAATGAGCAGTTCTTC.

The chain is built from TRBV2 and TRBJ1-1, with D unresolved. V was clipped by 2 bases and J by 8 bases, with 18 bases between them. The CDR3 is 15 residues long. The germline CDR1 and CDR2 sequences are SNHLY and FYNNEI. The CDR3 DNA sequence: TGTGCCAGCAGTGAAATAACATCGGTAGCCTCCGAAGCTTTCTTT. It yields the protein CASSEITSVASEAFF.

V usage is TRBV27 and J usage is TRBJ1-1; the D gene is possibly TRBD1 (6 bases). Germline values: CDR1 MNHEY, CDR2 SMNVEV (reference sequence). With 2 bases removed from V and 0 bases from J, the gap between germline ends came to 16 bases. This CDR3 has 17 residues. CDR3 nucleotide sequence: TGTGCCAGCAGTTTAGACTATCTCGGACAGATGAACACTGAAGCTTTCTTT. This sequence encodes CASSLDYLGQMNTEAFF.

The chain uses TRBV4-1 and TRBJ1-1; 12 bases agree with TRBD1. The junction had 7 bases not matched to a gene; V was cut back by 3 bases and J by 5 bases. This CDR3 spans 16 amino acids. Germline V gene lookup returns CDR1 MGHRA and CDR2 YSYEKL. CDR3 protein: CASSQGQGARGTEAFF. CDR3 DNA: TGCGCCAGCAGCCAGGGACAGGGGGCAAGAGGAACTGAAGCTTTCTTT.

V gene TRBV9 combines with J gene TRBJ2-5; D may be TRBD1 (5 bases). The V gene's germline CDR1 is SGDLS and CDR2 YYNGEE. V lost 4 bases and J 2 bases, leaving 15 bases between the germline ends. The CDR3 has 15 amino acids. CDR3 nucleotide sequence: TGTGCCAGCAGCACCTACTGGGGCAGGCAAGAGACCCAGTACTTC. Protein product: CASSTYWGRQETQYF.

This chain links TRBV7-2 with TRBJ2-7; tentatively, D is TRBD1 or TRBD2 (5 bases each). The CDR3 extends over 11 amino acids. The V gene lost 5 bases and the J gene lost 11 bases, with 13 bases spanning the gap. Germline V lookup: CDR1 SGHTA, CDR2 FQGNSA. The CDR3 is CASSPGIGEYF. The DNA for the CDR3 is TGTGCCAGCAGCCCCGGGATAGGGGAGTACTTC.

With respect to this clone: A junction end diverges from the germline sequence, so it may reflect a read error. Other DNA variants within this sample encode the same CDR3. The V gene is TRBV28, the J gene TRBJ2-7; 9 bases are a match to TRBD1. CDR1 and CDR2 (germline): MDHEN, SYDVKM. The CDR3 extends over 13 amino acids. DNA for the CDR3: TGCGCCAGCAGCCCCGGGACAGGGTTCCAGCAGTACTTC. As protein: CASSPGTGFQQYF.

CDR3 protein: CASSISRSYEQYF. The CDR3 region has the DNA TGTGCCAGTAGTATCTCTCGGAGCTACGAGCAGTACTTC. The chain carries TRBV19 and TRBJ2-7; D not resolved. Trimming took off 3 bases at V and 3 bases at J, with 9 bases between the two ends. The length of the CDR3 is 13 residues. CDR1 is LNHDA, CDR2 SQIVND, per germline (reference sequence). The whole variable domain, remainder taken from reference TRBV19 and TRBJ2-7, is DGGITQSPKYLFRKEGQNVTLSCEQNLNHDAMYWYRQDPGQGLRLIYYSQIVNDFQKGDIAEGYSVSREKKESFPLTVTSAQKNPTAFYLCASSISRSYEQYFGPGTRLTVT.

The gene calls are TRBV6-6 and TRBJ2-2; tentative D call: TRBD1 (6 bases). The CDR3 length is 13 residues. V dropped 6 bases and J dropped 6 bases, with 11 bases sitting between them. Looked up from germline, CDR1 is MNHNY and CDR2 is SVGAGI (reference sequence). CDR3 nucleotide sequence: TGTGCCAGCAGCCAGAACAGGGCCGGGGAGCTGTTTTTT. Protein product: CASSQNRAGELFF.

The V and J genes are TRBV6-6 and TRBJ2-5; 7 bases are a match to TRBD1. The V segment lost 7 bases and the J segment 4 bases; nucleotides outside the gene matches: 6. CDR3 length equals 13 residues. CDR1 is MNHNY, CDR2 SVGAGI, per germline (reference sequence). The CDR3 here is CASKSSGGETQYF. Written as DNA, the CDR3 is TGTGCCAGCAAGAGTTCAGGGGGAGAGACCCAGTACTTC.

CDR3 sequence reads: CASSPDRVYEQYF. The CDR3 DNA reads as TGCGCCAGCAGCCCTGACAGGGTCTACGAGCAGTACTTC. The chain employs TRBV4-1 and TRBJ2-7; TRBD1 agrees at 7 bases. The germline V gene encodes CDR1 MGHRA and CDR2 YSYEKL. J was trimmed by 3 bases and V by 4 bases; bases with no gene match: 3. The CDR3 has 13 amino acids.

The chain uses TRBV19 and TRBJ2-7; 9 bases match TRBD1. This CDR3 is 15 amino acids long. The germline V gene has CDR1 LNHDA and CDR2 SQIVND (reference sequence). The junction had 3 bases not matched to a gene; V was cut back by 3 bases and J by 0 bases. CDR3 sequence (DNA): TGTGCCAGTAGTATGGGACAGGGACTCTCCTACGAGCAGTACTTC. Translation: CASSMGQGLSYEQYF.

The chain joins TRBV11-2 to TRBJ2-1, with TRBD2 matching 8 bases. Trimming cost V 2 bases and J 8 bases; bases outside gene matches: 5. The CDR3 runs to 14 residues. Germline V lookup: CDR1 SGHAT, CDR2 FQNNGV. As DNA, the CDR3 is TGTGCCAGCAGCTTAAGCGGGAGTTTGGATGAGCAGTTCTTC. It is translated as CASSLSGSLDEQFF.

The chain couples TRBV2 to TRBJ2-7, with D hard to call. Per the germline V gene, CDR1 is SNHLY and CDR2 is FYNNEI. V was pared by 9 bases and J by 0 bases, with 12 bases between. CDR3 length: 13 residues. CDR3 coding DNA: TGTGCCAGTTGTCCGGCCATCTCCTACGAGCAGTACTTC. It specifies CASCPAISYEQYF.

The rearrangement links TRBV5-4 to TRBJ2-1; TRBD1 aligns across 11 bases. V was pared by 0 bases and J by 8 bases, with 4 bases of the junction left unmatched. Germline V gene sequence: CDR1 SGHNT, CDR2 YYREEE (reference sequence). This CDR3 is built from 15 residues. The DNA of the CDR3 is TGTGCCAGCAGCTTGGACGGGACAGGGGGATATGAGCAGTTCTTC. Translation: CASSLDGTGGYEQFF.

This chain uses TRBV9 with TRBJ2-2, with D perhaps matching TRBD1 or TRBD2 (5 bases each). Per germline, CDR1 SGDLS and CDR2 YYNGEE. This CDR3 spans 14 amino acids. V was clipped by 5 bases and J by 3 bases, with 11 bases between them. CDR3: CASRPGPHTGELFF. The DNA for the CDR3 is TGTGCCAGCAGACCGGGGCCCCACACCGGGGAGCTGTTTTTT. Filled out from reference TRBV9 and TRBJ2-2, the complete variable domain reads DSGVTQTPKHLITATGQRVTLRCSPRSGDLSVYWYQQSLDQGLQFLIQYYNGEERAKGNILERFSAQQFPDLHSELNLSSLELGDSALYFCASRPGPHTGELFFGEGSRLTVL.

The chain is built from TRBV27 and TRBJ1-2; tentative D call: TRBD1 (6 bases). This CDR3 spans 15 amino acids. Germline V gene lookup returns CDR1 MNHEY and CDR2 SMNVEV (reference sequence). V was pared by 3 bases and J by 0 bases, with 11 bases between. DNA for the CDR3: TGTGCCAGCAGTTTGTTCCAGGGGACTAACTATGGCTACACCTTC. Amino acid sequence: CASSLFQGTNYGYTF.

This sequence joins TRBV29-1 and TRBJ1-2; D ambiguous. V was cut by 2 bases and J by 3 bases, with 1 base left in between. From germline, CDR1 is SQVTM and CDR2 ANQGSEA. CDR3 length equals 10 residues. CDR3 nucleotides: TGCAGCGTTGAACACTATGGCTACACCTTC. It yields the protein CSVEHYGYTF.

The CDR3 DNA reads as TGTGCCAGCAGCCGCCCGCAACCTCTAGGGACTATGGATGAGCAGTTCTTC. This codes for CASSRPQPLGTMDEQFF. J is TRBJ2-1 and V is TRBV5-4, with 7 bases aligning to TRBD2. Germline CDR1 is SGHNT and CDR2 is YYREEE (reference sequence). CDR3 length: 17 residues. V was pared by 4 bases and J by 8 bases, with 18 bases of the junction left unmatched.

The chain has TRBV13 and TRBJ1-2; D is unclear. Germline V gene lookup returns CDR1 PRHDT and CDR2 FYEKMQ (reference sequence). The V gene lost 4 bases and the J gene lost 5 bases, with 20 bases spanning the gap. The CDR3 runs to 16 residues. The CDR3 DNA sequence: TGTGCCAGCAGCTACGGCGGGGTTGAGTTAATTTATGGCTACACCTTC. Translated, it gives CASSYGGVELIYGYTF.

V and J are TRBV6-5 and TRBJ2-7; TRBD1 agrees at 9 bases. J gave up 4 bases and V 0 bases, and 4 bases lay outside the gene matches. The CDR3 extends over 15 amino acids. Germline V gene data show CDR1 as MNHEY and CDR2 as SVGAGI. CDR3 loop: CASSYSGTGFYEQYF. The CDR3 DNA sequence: TGTGCCAGCAGTTACTCCGGGACAGGGTTTTACGAGCAGTACTTC.

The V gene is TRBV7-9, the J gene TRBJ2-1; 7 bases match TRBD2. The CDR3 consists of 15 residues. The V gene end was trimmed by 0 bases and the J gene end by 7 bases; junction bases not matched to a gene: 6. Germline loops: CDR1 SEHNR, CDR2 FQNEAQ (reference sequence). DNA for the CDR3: TGTGCCAGCAGCTTAGCAATGGGAGGGCGGAATGAGCAGTTCTTC. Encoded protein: CASSLAMGGRNEQFF.